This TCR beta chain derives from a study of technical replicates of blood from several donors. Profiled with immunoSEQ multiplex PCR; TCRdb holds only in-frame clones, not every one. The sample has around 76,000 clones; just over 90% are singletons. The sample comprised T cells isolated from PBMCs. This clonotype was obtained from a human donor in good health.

CDR3 nucleotides: TGTGCCAGTAGTATGGGTACAGGGGTTCGTCTCACCCAGTACTTC. Its translation is CASSMGTGVRLTQYF. The chain couples TRBV19 to TRBJ2-5; 7 bases fit TRBD1. Trimming took 3 bases from V and 8 from J; bases not matched to a gene: 12. The germline CDR1 and CDR2 sequences are LNHDA and SQIVND (reference sequence). The CDR3 contains 15 residues.